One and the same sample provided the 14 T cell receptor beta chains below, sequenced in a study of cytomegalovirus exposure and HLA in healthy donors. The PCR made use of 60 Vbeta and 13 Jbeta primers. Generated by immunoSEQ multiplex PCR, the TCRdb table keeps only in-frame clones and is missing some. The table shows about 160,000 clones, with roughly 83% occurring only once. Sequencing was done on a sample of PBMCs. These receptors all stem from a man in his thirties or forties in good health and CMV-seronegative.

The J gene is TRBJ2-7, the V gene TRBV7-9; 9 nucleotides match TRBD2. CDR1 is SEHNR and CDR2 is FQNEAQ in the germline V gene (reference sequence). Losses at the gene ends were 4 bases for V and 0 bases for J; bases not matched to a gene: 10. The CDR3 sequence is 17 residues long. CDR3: CASSSPPTSGSSYEQYF. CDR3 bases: TGTGCCAGCAGCTCTCCCCCTACTAGCGGGTCCTCCTACGAGCAGTACTTC.

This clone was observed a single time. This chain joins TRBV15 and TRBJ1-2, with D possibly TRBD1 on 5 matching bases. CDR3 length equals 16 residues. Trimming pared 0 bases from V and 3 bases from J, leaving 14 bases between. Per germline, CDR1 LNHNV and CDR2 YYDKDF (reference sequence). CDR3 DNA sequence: TGTGCCACCAGCAGAGATCGGGAGGGGCTAGACTATGGCTACACCTTC. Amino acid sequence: CATSRDREGLDYGYTF.

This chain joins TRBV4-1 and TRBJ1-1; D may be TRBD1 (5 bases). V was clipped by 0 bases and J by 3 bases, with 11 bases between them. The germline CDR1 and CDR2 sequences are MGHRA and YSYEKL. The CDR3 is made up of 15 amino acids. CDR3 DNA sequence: TGCGCCAGCAGCCAAGAGCGGGGGACCTACACTGAAGCTTTCTTT. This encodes CASSQERGTYTEAFF.

The DNA for the CDR3 is TGTGCCAGCAGTGAAGGGTTGGCAGGGGGACAAGAGACCCAGTACTTC. This translates into CASSEGLAGGQETQYF. V usage is TRBV6-1 and J usage is TRBJ2-5; 7 nucleotides match TRBD1. Per germline, CDR1 MNHNS and CDR2 SASEGT. The CDR3 consists of 16 residues. V gave up 1 base and J gave up 2 bases; unmatched junction bases: 7.

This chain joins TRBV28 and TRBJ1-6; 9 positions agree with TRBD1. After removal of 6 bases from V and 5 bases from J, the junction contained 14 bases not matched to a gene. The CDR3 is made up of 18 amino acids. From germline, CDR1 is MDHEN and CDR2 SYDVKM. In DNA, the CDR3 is TGTGCCAGCAGCAAACGAAATGTCGGGACAGGGAATAATTCACCCCTCCACTTT. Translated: CASSKRNVGTGNNSPLHF.

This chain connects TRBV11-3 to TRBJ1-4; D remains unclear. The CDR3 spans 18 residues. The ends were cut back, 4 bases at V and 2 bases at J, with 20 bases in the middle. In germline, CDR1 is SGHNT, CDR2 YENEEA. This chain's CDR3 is CASSYLAGYGNTNEKLFF. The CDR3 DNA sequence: TGTGCCAGCAGCTATCTGGCGGGCTATGGCAACACTAATGAAAAACTGTTTTTT. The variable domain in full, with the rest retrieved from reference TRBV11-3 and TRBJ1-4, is EAGVVQSPRYKIIEKKQPVAFWCNPISGHNTLYWYLQNLGQGPELLIRYENEEAVDDSQLPKDRFSAERLKGVDSTLKIQPAELGDSAVYLCASSYLAGYGNTNEKLFFGSGTQLSVL.

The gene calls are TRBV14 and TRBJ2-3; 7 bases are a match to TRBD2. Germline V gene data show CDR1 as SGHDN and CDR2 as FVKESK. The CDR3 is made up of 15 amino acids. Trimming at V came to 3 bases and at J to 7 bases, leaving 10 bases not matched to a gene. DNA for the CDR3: TGTGCCAGCAGCCATTCCTTGGCGGGAGAATATACGCAGTATTTT. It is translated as CASSHSLAGEYTQYF.

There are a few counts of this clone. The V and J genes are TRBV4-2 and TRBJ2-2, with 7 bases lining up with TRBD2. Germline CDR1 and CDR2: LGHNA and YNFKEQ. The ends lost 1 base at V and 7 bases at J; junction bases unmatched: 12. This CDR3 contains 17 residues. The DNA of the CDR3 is TGTGCCAGCAGCCAAGGTAGCCGCGAGCGGGAAGACGGGGAGCTGTTTTTT. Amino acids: CASSQGSREREDGELFF.

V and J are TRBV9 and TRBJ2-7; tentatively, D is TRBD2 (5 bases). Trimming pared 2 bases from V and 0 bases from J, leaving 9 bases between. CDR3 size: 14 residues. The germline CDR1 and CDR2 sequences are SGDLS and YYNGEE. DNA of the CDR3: TGTGCCAGCAGCGTGGTGGGGAGCTCCTACGAGCAGTACTTC. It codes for CASSVVGSSYEQYF.

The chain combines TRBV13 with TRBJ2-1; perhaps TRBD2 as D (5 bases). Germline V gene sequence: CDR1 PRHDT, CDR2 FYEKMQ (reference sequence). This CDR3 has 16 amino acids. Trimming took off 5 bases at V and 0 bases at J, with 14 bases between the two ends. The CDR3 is CASSLSAGGSYNEQFF. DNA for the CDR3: TGTGCCAGCAGCCTATCGGCGGGCGGCTCCTACAATGAGCAGTTCTTC.

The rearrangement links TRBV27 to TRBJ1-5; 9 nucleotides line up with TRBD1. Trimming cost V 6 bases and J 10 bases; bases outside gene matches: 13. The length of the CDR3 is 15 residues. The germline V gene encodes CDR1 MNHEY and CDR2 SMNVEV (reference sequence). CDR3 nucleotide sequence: TGTGCCAGCAGGGAGGGGGACAGGGCCTATAGACCCCAGCATTTT. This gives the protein CASREGDRAYRPQHF.

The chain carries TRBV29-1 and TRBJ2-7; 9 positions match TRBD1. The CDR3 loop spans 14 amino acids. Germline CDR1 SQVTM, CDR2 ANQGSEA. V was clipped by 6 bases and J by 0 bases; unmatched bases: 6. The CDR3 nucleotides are TGCAGCGTGTCCGGGGACAGGGCCTCCTACGAGCAGTACTTC. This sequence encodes CSVSGDRASYEQYF.

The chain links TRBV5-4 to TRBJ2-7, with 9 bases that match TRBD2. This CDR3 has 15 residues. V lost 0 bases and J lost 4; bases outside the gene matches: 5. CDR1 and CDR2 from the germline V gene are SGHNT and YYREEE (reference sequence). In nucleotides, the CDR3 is TGTGCCAGCAGCTTGGGGGCGGGGGGGCGGTACGAGCAGTACTTC. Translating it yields CASSLGAGGRYEQYF.

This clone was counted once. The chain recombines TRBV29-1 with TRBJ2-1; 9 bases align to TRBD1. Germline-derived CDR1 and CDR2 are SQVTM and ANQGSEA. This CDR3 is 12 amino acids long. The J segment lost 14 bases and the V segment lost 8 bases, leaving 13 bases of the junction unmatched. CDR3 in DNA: TGCAGCATCGGGACAGGGTCTATTCGGGAGTTCTTC. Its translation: CSIGTGSIREFF.